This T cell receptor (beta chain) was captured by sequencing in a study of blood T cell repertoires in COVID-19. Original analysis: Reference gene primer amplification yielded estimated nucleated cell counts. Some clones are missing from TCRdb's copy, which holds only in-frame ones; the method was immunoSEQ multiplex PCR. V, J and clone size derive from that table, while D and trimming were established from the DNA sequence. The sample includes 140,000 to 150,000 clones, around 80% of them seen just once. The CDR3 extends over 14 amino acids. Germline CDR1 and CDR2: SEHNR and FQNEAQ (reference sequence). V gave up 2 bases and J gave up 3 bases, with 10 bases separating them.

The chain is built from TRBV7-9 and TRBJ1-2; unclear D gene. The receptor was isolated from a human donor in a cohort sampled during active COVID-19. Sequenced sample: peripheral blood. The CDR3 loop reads CASSLTAPDYGYTF. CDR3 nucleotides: TGTGCCAGCAGCTTAACCGCCCCAGACTATGGCTACACCTTC.